This T cell receptor beta chain was identified in a study of molecular identifiers for immune sequencing clone quantification (dated 2018 in TCRdb). Notes on the research overall: For a replicate experiment, RNA from approximately 20,000 or 100,000 naive CD8 T cells was divided into five aliquots, of which four were sequenced. This methods study benchmarked molecular-identifier clustering-based TCR repertoire sequencing (MIDCIRS) and TCR RNA copy counting, using CD8 T cells to do so. The investigation overall reported the following: The naive libraries included spiked-in Jurkat TCR RNA (10 copies' worth), and this Jurkat TCR RNA is not part of the donor repertoire. A single cell's worth of spiked-in Jurkat TCR RNA was reported detectable even among under 1.1 million naive CD8 T cells. Identical TCR molecules sharing a barcode could cause highly expanded clone sizes to be underestimated. Modeling indicated 2.5 to 3 TCR RNA copies recovered per cell, compared with 9.5 to 10 by digital PCR, which implies a capture efficiency of approximately 30%. When barcode sub-clustering was not used, chimeric consensus sequences inflated TCR diversity, with chimeras reaching as high as 47%. Clones above 20 RNA copies held over 97% of molecules in CMV-specific effector cells but under 1% in naive cells.

Turning to this clonotype: Which antigen it targets is not known. Base-call qualities are not available, and no considerably larger clone is one nucleotide away.

Libraries of naive CD8 T cells were built from anywhere between roughly 19,000 and 1,000,000 sorted cells, with 10%, 30% or 50% of the purified RNA used. Naive CD8 T cells, defined as CD8+CD4-CCR7+CD45RA+, were FACS-sorted into RLT Plus buffer on a BD FACSAria II. To test detection sensitivity, Jurkat RNA equal to some 11 TCR copies was added to samples of 20,000-1,000,000 naive CD8 T cells. Enrichment of CD8 T cells was performed with RosetteSep CD8+ T Cell Enrichment Cocktail and Ficoll-Paque, after which ACK red cell lysis was carried out. The library was obtained by PCR. Sequenced using a NextSeq 500. Bulk TCR libraries were made following a previously described method, with the TCR primers given in Table S5. Total RNA was purified with the Qiagen AllPrep DNA/RNA kit. Before analysis, reads from multiple sequencing runs of one library were combined. In the authors' own workflow: Reads were retained only if their TCR constant sequence matched exactly, and those retained reads were trimmed to 150 nt and grouped according to their 12-nt molecular barcodes. Reads within each barcode group were sub-clustered using a 15% Levenshtein threshold, and quality-weighted consensus sequences were constructed for each RNA molecule. Non-functional sequences were filtered out, along with any lower-count sequence sitting one edit away from another sequence. On the basis of fitting two negative binomial distributions, barcode sub-clusters with fewer than 20% of the maximum read count were discarded. TCRdb applied fastp at Q25 and MiXCR to the public reads, then kept only in-frame beta chains. Rows are combined by CDR3 protein, so each entry shows the most common genes and DNA. The V and J calls were not made by the authors but by TCRdb's processing. This sample has about 320,000 distinct CDR3 sequences in its table, and roughly 24% of those were observed once. 0.65% to 0.75% of the sample lies in the top ten.

The germline V gene sets CDR1 to SGHAT and CDR2 to FQNNGV. V is pared back by 0 bases and J by 1 base, with 9 bases lying between the germline termini. Spanning cysteine to phenylalanine, the CDR3 consists of 15 amino acids. The read is trimmed to its CDR3 DNA, 45 bases read in frame from base 1. The chain is encoded by TRBV11-2 joined to TRBJ1-1; no D gene call is confident. Sequencing was done on a sample of naive CD8+ T cells from blood, with Jurkat cell RNA spiked in. This specimen's cell subset or site label, interpreted: FACS-sorted CD8+CD4-CCR7+CD45RA+ naive T cells. This receptor was obtained from a human donor in good health. Some libraries in this study had Jurkat cell RNA spiked in. CDR3 sequence: CASSLDRYRNTEAFF. The DNA reads as follows: TGTGCCAGCAGCTTAGACCGGTACAGGAACACTGAAGCTTTCTTT.